In this sample, the clone carrying this T cell receptor (beta chain) turned up a few times. From germline, CDR1 is SGHNT and CDR2 YYREEE (reference sequence). J lost 4 bases, V lost 4 bases, and 5 bases had no gene match. The CDR3 runs to 15 residues. The data are from a study of blood T cell repertoires in COVID-19. Profiled with immunoSEQ multiplex PCR; TCRdb holds only in-frame clones, not every one. There are about 400,000 clones in the sample; roughly nine tenths occur only once, and 0.95% to 1.5% lies in the top ten. The clonotype was recovered from a middle-aged man with acute or convalescent COVID-19. The V gene is TRBV5-4, the J gene TRBJ2-3, with TRBD2 identical over 11 bases. The sequenced sample consisted of peripheral blood. In DNA form, the CDR3 reads TGTGCCAGCAGCAGGCTAGCGGGGGGCCCAGATACGCAGTATTTT. This sequence encodes CASSRLAGGPDTQYF.